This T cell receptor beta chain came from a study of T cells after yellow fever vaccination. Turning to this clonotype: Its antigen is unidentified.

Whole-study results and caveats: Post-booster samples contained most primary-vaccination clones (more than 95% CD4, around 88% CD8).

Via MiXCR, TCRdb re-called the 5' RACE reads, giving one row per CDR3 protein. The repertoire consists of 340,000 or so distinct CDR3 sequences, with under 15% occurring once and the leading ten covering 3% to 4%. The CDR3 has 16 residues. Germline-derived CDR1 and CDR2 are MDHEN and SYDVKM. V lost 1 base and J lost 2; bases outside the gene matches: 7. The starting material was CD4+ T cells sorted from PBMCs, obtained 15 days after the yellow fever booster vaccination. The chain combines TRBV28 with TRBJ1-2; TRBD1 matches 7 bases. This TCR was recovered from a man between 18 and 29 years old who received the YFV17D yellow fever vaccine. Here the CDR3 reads CASSLLAGGQNYGYTF. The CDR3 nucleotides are TGTGCCAGCAGTTTATTGGCAGGGGGGCAAAACTATGGCTACACCTTC.